Shown below are 30 T cell receptor beta chains from a single sample sequenced in a study of cytomegalovirus exposure and HLA in healthy donors. The PCR made use of 60 Vbeta and 13 Jbeta primers. This table comes from immunoSEQ multiplex PCR, and its TCRdb copy is limited to in-frame clones, with some not included. The table has 120,000 to 150,000 clones, roughly 80% seen once. Sequences were obtained from PBMCs. All receptors come from a woman in her thirties or forties in good health and CMV-seropositive.

This clone was picked up one time. The J gene is TRBJ2-1, the V gene TRBV19, with D possibly matching TRBD1 (6 bases). The germline V gene has CDR1 LNHDA and CDR2 SQIVND (reference sequence). Trimming pared 5 bases from V and 0 bases from J, leaving 11 bases between. The CDR3 is made up of 15 amino acids. The CDR3: CASSGQGSSYNEQFF. CDR3 in DNA: TGTGCCAGTAGTGGTCAGGGGAGCTCCTACAATGAGCAGTTCTTC.

V and J are TRBV6-5 and TRBJ2-1, with 9 bases that match TRBD1. The CDR3 covers 15 residues. Unmatched junction bases numbered 9, after V lost 5 bases and J lost 7 bases. The germline V gene encodes CDR1 MNHEY and CDR2 SVGAGI. The CDR3 DNA sequence: TGTGCCAGCAGTCCCGGGACAGGGATGGTGAATGAGCAGTTCTTC. Its translation is CASSPGTGMVNEQFF.

The rearrangement uses TRBV27 and TRBJ1-2; D perhaps matches TRBD1 (5 bases). Between the trimmed V and J ends, which lost 5 bases and 7 bases, there was a span of 17 bases. Looked up from germline, CDR1 is MNHEY and CDR2 is SMNVEV (reference sequence). CDR3 length equals 14 residues. The CDR3 DNA follows: TGTGCCAGCAGTCCCGGGACCCACGGGGGTGGCTACACCTTC. Translating it yields CASSPGTHGGGYTF.

In the case of this clone: One end of the junction varies from germline; a read error may be responsible. This sequence joins TRBV7-2 and TRBJ2-3; TRBD2 agrees at 8 bases. The CDR3 is made up of 16 amino acids. Germline V lookup: CDR1 SGHTA, CDR2 FQGNSA. The DNA of the CDR3 is TGTGCCAGCAGCGTAGCAGGCGGGGGGAACTCAGATACGCAGTATTTT. This codes for CASSVAGGGNSDTQYF. The whole variable domain, remainder taken from reference TRBV7-2 and TRBJ2-3, is GAGVSQSPSNKVTEKGKDVELRCDPISGHTALYWYRQSLGQGLEFLIYFQGNSAPDKSGLPSDRFSAERTGGSVSTLTIQRTQQEDSAVYLCASSVAGGGNSDTQYFGPGTRLTVL.

The chain has TRBV18 and TRBJ2-5, with 14 bases lining up with TRBD2. Germline V gene sequence: CDR1 KGHSH, CDR2 LQKENI. Trimming took 4 bases from V and 4 from J; bases not matched to a gene: 2. This CDR3 has 15 amino acids. The CDR3 sequence: CASSLGLAGGETQYF. CDR3 coding DNA: TGTGCCAGCTCACTCGGACTAGCGGGAGGAGAGACCCAGTACTTC.

This clone was counted only a few times. V gene TRBV5-1 combines with J gene TRBJ2-7, with 11 bases that match TRBD2. CDR1 and CDR2 from the germline V gene are SGHRS and YFSETQ. The CDR3 spans 16 residues. The V and J ends lost 3 bases and 0 bases, in that order; junction bases with no gene match: 5. The CDR3 DNA reads as TGCGCCAGCAGCTCAGGACTAGCGGGTTTCTCCTACGAGCAGTACTTC. Protein product: CASSSGLAGFSYEQYF.

In its sample, this clone was seen once. V gene TRBV7-9 combines with J gene TRBJ2-7; D possibly corresponds to TRBD1 (5 bases). The germline V gene encodes CDR1 SEHNR and CDR2 FQNEAQ (reference sequence). This CDR3 contains 14 residues. Trimming took off 4 bases at V and 6 bases at J, with 16 bases between the two ends. CDR3 nucleotide sequence: TGTGCCAGCAGCTCGGCAGGGTTGTACCCCGAGCAGTACTTC. Its translation: CASSSAGLYPEQYF.

This rearrangement joins TRBV6-1 to TRBJ2-5; D gene uncertain. The CDR3 length is 12 residues. Germline assignment: CDR1 MNHNS and CDR2 SASEGT. Between the trimmed V and J ends, which lost 1 base and 5 bases, there was a span of 5 bases. The CDR3 DNA reads as TGTGCCAGCAGTGAAGAACGGGAGACCCAGTACTTC. Translated, it gives CASSEERETQYF.

The chain joins TRBV28 to TRBJ1-2; TRBD1 matches at 7 bases. Germline V gene sequence: CDR1 MDHEN, CDR2 SYDVKM. This CDR3 is built from 16 residues. J was trimmed by 4 bases and V by 6 bases; bases with no gene match: 14. Here the CDR3 reads CASRPRGTEGVYGYTF. CDR3 in DNA: TGTGCCAGCAGACCTAGAGGGACAGAGGGAGTCTATGGCTACACCTTC.

The chain employs TRBV11-2 and TRBJ2-3; 10 bases fit TRBD2. V was pared by 1 base and J by 6 bases, with 1 base of the junction left unmatched. Germline V CDR1 and CDR2: SGHAT, FQNNGV. The CDR3 loop spans 14 amino acids. CDR3 residues: CASSLVTSGDTQYF. The CDR3 DNA follows: TGTGCCAGCAGCTTAGTGACTAGCGGGGATACGCAGTATTTT. Full variable domain (outside the CDR3, taken from reference TRBV11-2 and TRBJ2-3): EAGVAQSPRYKIIEKRQSVAFWCNPISGHATLYWYQQILGQGPKLLIQFQNNGVVDDSQLPKDRFSAERLKGVDSTLKIQPAKLEDSAVYLCASSLVTSGDTQYFGPGTRLTVL.

This sequence joins TRBV27 and TRBJ2-3, with no clear D. CDR1 and CDR2 (germline): MNHEY, SMNVEV (reference sequence). CDR3 size: 15 residues. Trimming pared 5 bases from V and 2 bases from J, leaving 14 bases between. CDR3 loop: CASSLNSPSTDTQYF. The CDR3 bases are TGTGCCAGCAGTCTAAACAGTCCCTCCACAGATACGCAGTATTTT.

The chain employs TRBV11-2 and TRBJ2-3; tentatively, D is TRBD2 (6 bases). Trimming took 1 base from V and 6 from J, leaving 8 bases between them. CDR1 is SGHAT and CDR2 is FQNNGV in the germline V gene. The CDR3 is 13 residues long. Written as DNA, the CDR3 is TGTGCCAGCAGCTTAGGGGGACTGGATACGCAGTATTTT. Its protein is CASSLGGLDTQYF. The complete variable domain, with remaining parts taken from reference TRBV11-2 and TRBJ2-3, reads EAGVAQSPRYKIIEKRQSVAFWCNPISGHATLYWYQQILGQGPKLLIQFQNNGVVDDSQLPKDRFSAERLKGVDSTLKIQPAKLEDSAVYLCASSLGGLDTQYFGPGTRLTVL.

This chain's CDR3 is CASEGGVVYEQYF. Here the CDR3 DNA reads TGTGCCAGCGAGGGGGGGGTCGTCTACGAGCAGTACTTC. The chain carries TRBV6-6 and TRBJ2-7, with a weak D call TRBD2 (7 bases). This CDR3 has 13 amino acids. The V end lost 8 bases, the J end lost 3 bases, and 14 bases lay between the germline ends. Germline CDR1 reads MNHNY; CDR2 reads SVGAGI (reference sequence).

This clone came up a few times. CDR3: CASSIQGTHVLTF. The CDR3 coding sequence is TGTGCCAGTAGTATCCAGGGAACACACGTCCTGACTTTC. The chain recombines TRBV19 with TRBJ2-6, with D possibly being TRBD1 (5 bases). CDR3 size: 13 residues. CDR1 and CDR2 (germline): LNHDA, SQIVND (reference sequence). Trimming stripped 3 bases from V and 11 bases from J, with 11 bases between.

The chain couples TRBV7-2 to TRBJ2-7; unclear D gene. The V gene lost 2 bases and the J gene lost 0 bases, with 11 bases spanning the gap. Germline CDR1 is SGHTA and CDR2 is FQGNSA. There are 15 residues in the CDR3. Written as DNA, the CDR3 is TGTGCCAGCAGCTTAAAGGCGGCTAGCTCCTACGAGCAGTACTTC. Residues: CASSLKAASSYEQYF.

The chain is built from TRBV11-2 and TRBJ2-7; D not resolved. Trimming shortened V by 0 bases and J by 2 bases, and 11 bases separated the two germline ends. Germline V gives CDR1 SGHAT, CDR2 FQNNGV. The CDR3 length is 15 residues. The CDR3 bases are TGTGCCAGCAGCTTAGAAGGCTTCAGCGCCTACGAGCAGTACTTC. This gives the protein CASSLEGFSAYEQYF. Together with reference TRBV11-2 and TRBJ2-7, the CDR3 gives the full variable domain: EAGVAQSPRYKIIEKRQSVAFWCNPISGHATLYWYQQILGQGPKLLIQFQNNGVVDDSQLPKDRFSAERLKGVDSTLKIQPAKLEDSAVYLCASSLEGFSAYEQYFGPGTRLTVT.

The gene calls are TRBV7-2 and TRBJ1-2, with 10 bases matching TRBD1. CDR1 is SGHTA and CDR2 is FQGNSA in the germline V gene. The V segment lost 5 bases and the J segment 0 bases; nucleotides outside the gene matches: 6. The CDR3 spans 16 residues. The DNA for the CDR3 is TGTGCCAGCAGCCGATTGACAGGGGGCACTAACTATGGCTACACCTTC. Its protein product is CASSRLTGGTNYGYTF.

This chain joins TRBV5-6 and TRBJ2-1; 7 bases map to TRBD2. The germline CDR1 and CDR2 sequences are SGHDT and YYEEEE. V shed 1 base, J shed 4 bases, and the junction held 5 bases outside the gene matches. The length of the CDR3 is 15 residues. The CDR3 sequence: CASSLYSGSYNEQFF. The DNA for the CDR3 is TGTGCCAGCAGCTTGTATAGCGGGTCGTACAATGAGCAGTTCTTC. The full variable domain, rest sourced from reference TRBV5-6 and TRBJ2-1, is DAGVTQSPTHLIKTRGQQVTLRCSPKSGHDTVSWYQQALGQGPQFIFQYYEEEERQRGNFPDRFSGHQFPNYSSELNVNALLLGDSALYLCASSLYSGSYNEQFFGPGTRLTVL.

The rearrangement links TRBV7-9 to TRBJ2-1; tentatively, D is TRBD2 (6 bases). The CDR3 is 13 residues long. Looked up from germline, CDR1 is SEHNR and CDR2 is FQNEAQ (reference sequence). V was shortened by 7 bases and J by 10 bases, with 17 bases between the two germline ends. Here the CDR3 DNA reads TGTGCCAGCACCCCCTCCTGGGAGGCGGAGCAGTTCTTC. Its protein product is CASTPSWEAEQFF.

The chain has TRBV5-1 and TRBJ2-4, with 9 bases lining up with TRBD1. The CDR3 consists of 14 residues. V lost 4 bases and J lost 4; bases outside the gene matches: 3. Germline V gene lookup returns CDR1 SGHRS and CDR2 YFSETQ. In DNA form, the CDR3 reads TGCGCCAGCAGCACAGGGACAGGGAAAAACATTCAGTACTTC. It translates to CASSTGTGKNIQYF.

The J gene is TRBJ1-1, the V gene TRBV18; D is undetermined. The CDR3 has 14 residues. Trimming removed 3 bases at V and 1 base at J, with 9 bases between. CDR1 is KGHSH, CDR2 LQKENI, per germline. CDR3 residues: CASSPVVENTEAFF. The CDR3 bases are TGTGCCAGCTCACCGGTAGTCGAGAACACTGAAGCTTTCTTT.

A single count supports this clone. This rearrangement joins TRBV6-6 to TRBJ1-4, with a possible D match to TRBD1 (6 bases). Deletions cut 5 bases from V and 5 bases from J, with 12 bases between. CDR1 MNHNY and CDR2 SVGAGI come from the germline V gene (reference sequence). This CDR3 contains 14 residues. This chain's CDR3 is CASSHLGQNEKLFF. CDR3 coding DNA: TGTGCCAGCAGTCACTTGGGACAAAATGAAAAACTGTTTTTT.

This clone was seen a few times. The rearrangement links TRBV29-1 to TRBJ2-1; 8 bases are shared with TRBD1. The CDR3 is made up of 12 amino acids. CDR1 and CDR2 (germline): SQVTM, ANQGSEA. V shed 6 bases and J 15 bases; nucleotides not matched to a gene: 13. CDR3 in amino acids: CSVPGRGQVRFF. The CDR3 nucleotides are TGCAGCGTCCCCGGACGGGGACAGGTGAGGTTCTTC.

The gene calls are TRBV5-4 and TRBJ2-1; possibly TRBD2 for D (6 bases). V was pared by 0 bases and J by 0 bases, with 13 bases between. The CDR3 is made up of 17 amino acids. CDR1 and CDR2 (germline): SGHNT, YYREEE (reference sequence). The DNA for the CDR3 is TGTGCCAGCAGCTTGGGGGGGACTTCTAGCTCCTACAATGAGCAGTTCTTC. Its protein is CASSLGGTSSSYNEQFF.

The chain has TRBV4-1 and TRBJ2-7; 7 nucleotides align to TRBD2. Germline-derived CDR1 and CDR2 are MGHRA and YSYEKL. V trimming: 2 bases; J trimming: 6 bases; junction bases outside the gene matches: 4. The CDR3 loop spans 13 amino acids. CDR3 amino acids: CASSQRGTTEQYF. DNA of the CDR3: TGCGCCAGCAGCCAACGGGGGACTACCGAGCAGTACTTC.

The CDR3 here is CAWSGGGRGAFF. The DNA of the CDR3 is TGTGCCTGGAGTGGGGGGGGCAGGGGAGCTTTCTTT. This chain links TRBV30 with TRBJ1-1, with D possibly TRBD1 on 6 matching bases. In germline, CDR1 is GTSNPN, CDR2 SVGIG (reference sequence). CDR3 length: 12 amino acids. V lost 1 base and J 10 bases, leaving 13 bases between the germline ends. The full variable domain, in which reference TRBV30 and TRBJ1-1 provide the parts outside the CDR3, is SQTIHQWPATLVQPVGSPLSLECTVEGTSNPNLYWYRQAAGRGLQLLFYSVGIGQISSEVPQNLSASRPQDRQFILSSKKLLLSDSGFYLCAWSGGGRGAFFGQGTRLTVV.

V gene TRBV11-3 combines with J gene TRBJ1-3, with TRBD1 as a possible D gene (6 bases). V lost 0 bases, J lost 4 bases, and 10 bases lay in between. The CDR3 sequence is 15 residues long. Germline V gene sequence: CDR1 SGHNT, CDR2 YENEEA. CDR3 protein: CASSLEGAYGNTIYF. CDR3 sequence (DNA): TGTGCCAGCAGCTTAGAGGGGGCGTACGGAAACACCATATATTTT.

The table lists this clone with a count of one. The chain uses TRBV29-1 and TRBJ2-5; D gene uncertain. Trimming took off 3 bases at V and 3 bases at J, with 5 bases between the two ends. Germline V gene lookup returns CDR1 SQVTM and CDR2 ANQGSEA. The CDR3 runs to 11 residues. CDR3 sequence: CSVDQKETQYF. Here the CDR3 DNA reads TGCAGCGTTGACCAGAAAGAGACCCAGTACTTC.

The chain links TRBV7-9 to TRBJ1-1, with TRBD1 matching 10 bases. Trimming at V came to 5 bases and at J to 6 bases, leaving 6 bases not matched to a gene. Germline V gives CDR1 SEHNR, CDR2 FQNEAQ (reference sequence). This CDR3 has 14 residues. The CDR3 protein is CASSRQGARAEAFF. The CDR3 DNA follows: TGTGCCAGCAGCCGACAGGGGGCGAGGGCTGAAGCTTTCTTT.

The genes are TRBV5-1 and TRBJ2-1; no definite D call. Trimming took off 0 bases at V and 6 bases at J, with 10 bases between the two ends. This CDR3 contains 14 residues. Germline values: CDR1 SGHRS, CDR2 YFSETQ. This CDR3 reads CASSLEIQFNEQFF. The CDR3 DNA is TGCGCCAGCAGCTTGGAAATCCAATTCAATGAGCAGTTCTTC.